This TCR beta chain was identified during a study of blood T cell repertoires in COVID-19. Cohort placement rested on clinical history that participants reported themselves. Clones were sequenced by immunoSEQ multiplex PCR, and TCRdb holds only the in-frame ones, with some missing. The sample lists 350,000 to 450,000 clones; roughly four fifths were seen once. Germline lookup yields CDR1 PRHDT and CDR2 FYEKMQ (reference sequence). CDR3 length: 13 amino acids. The V and J ends lost 5 bases and 7 bases respectively, with 14 bases between them. V is TRBV13 and J is TRBJ1-2; D may be TRBD1 (5 bases). The sample taken for sequencing was PBMCs or T cells enriched from blood (not recorded which). The receptor was isolated from a woman aged 45-65 years who had recovered from COVID-19. CDR3 in amino acids: CASSKNRNPGYTF. The CDR3 nucleotides read TGTGCCAGCAGCAAAAACAGGAACCCTGGCTACACCTTC.